Detailed here is one T cell receptor beta chain. This clonotype was recorded a few times. The specificity of this receptor is unknown. No qualities accompany the bases; no much larger clone lies one base away. Measured from the cysteine to the phenylalanine, the CDR3 is 12 residues long. Here the CDR3 DNA is all that survives: 36 bases in frame from base 1. V is shortened by 6 bases, J by 6 bases, and the region joining them spans 12 bases. These data belong to a study of blood T cells in healthy people across ages (dated by TCRdb to the mid-2010s). About the study as a whole: In model experiments, roughly one uniquely barcoded TCR beta cDNA molecule per two T cells was captured by template switching. Age-related changes in TCR beta repertoire diversity were measured in the study by deep sequencing normalized with unique cDNA molecular identifiers. To avoid experimental bias, donors of different ages were distributed randomly across sequencing lanes. The donors were split into four age groups: young (average about 16 years), middle-aged (about 40), aged (roughly 65) and long-lived (82). Using the same blood draw, the study looked at two additional independent replicas of 1 million unique cDNA reads for two donors, one aged 18 to 30 and the other aged 80 or older. Findings and caveats that apply to the study as a whole: Compared with the aged group, more naive CD4+ T cells, fewer expanded clones and increased TCR diversity were shown by the long-lived group, suggesting age selection. Observed TCR beta diversity per million T cells fell roughly linearly with age, and a significant reduction was already apparent by age around 40. Estimates of total diversity based on one million sequenced T cells were regarded as lower bounds and as underestimates. The percentage of naive T cells measured by flow cytometry correlated strongly with observed TCR beta diversity. Because donor CMV infection status was unknown, age-related changes in expanded clonotypes were potentially confounded. Conclusive comparison of naive and antigen-experienced compartments was prevented by the profiling of bulk unsorted PBMCs.

Libraries were constructed by 5' RACE. Sequenced using an Illumina HiSeq 2500. A second roughly 7 to 12 cycle PCR used a sample-barcoded 5' primer and a J-beta primer mix. Each TCR beta cDNA molecule received a unique molecular identifier from a template-switch 5' adaptor carrying 12 random nucleotides. At least 2.5 million CDR3-containing paired-end reads were obtained from each sample. First-strand cDNA was synthesized from all RNA with the Mint cDNA synthesis kit, primed by a TRBC-specific oligonucleotide. After uracil-DNA glycosylase treatment, a first 18-cycle PCR used universal primers M1SS and BC2_uni_R on all cDNA. Per the source publication's procedure: For normalization, 1 million high-quality reads were randomly selected from each sample, with every read carrying a distinct molecular identifier. Reads sharing molecular identifiers were discarded rather than binned into consensus sequences. MiTCR, run with a Q25 quality threshold and the strictest error-elimination algorithm, handled CDR3 identification, clonotype clustering and error correction. A nonparametric unseen species model with Euler transformation was used to estimate a lower bound on total TCR beta diversity. TCRdb handled the public reads itself, with Q25 trimming in fastp and clone calling in MiXCR, and kept productive beta chains. Entries that share a CDR3 protein sequence are merged under the most common genes and DNA. The V and J calls follow TCRdb's processing rather than the paper's. This sample holds 1.5 million or so distinct CDR3 sequences; about 43% were observed only once. The top ten clonotypes cover roughly 7.7% of the sample.

The donors were 40 or so Caucasian individuals from Russia, aged 6 to 90 years, who were systemically healthy. Each donor gave 8.5 to 10 milliliters of peripheral blood, collected into EDTA-treated Vacutainer tubes. Ficoll-Paque density-gradient centrifugation was used to isolate PBMCs, with at least 7 million obtained per sample. Total RNA was extracted from PBMCs with Trizol reagent, with at least 5 micrograms obtained per sample. Naive CD45RAhigh/CD27high T cell percentages were measured by flow cytometry on a PBMC aliquot from every donor. The TCR sequence derives from a young woman in good health. Sequencing was performed on blood. The rearranged chain carries TRBV12-3 or TRBV12-4 and TRBJ2-7; no D gene is confidently identified. CDR3 protein: CASSPPSAEQYF. The nucleotide sequence reads as follows: TGTGCCAGCAGCCCCCCGTCAGCCGAGCAGTACTTC.